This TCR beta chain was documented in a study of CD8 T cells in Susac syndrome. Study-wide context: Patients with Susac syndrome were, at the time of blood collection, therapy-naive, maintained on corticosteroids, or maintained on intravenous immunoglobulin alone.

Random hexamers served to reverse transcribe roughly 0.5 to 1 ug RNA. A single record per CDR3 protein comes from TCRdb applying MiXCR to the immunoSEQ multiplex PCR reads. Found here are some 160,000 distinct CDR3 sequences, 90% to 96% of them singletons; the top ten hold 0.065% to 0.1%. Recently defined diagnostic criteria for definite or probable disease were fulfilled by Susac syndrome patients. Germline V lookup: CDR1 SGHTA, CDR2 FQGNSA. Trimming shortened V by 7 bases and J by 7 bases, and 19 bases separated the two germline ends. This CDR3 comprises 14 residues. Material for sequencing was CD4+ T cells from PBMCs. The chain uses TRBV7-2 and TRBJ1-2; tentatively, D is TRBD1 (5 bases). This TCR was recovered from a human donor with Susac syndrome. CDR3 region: CASTPWEGQGGYTF. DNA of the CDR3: TGTGCCAGCACCCCTTGGGAGGGGCAGGGTGGCTACACCTTC.